This record concerns one T cell receptor (beta chain) sequence. The trim removed 6 bases at V and 4 bases at J, leaving 9 bases unmatched. Germline V gives CDR1 MDHEN, CDR2 SYDVKM. The CDR3 has 15 residues. The data were obtained in a study of OX40 agonist ivuxolimab in advanced cancers. Study at large: Ivuxolimab is a fully human IgG2 antibody that activates OX40 (CD134).

The repertoire was sequenced with immunoSEQ multiplex PCR; TCRdb's copy has only in-frame clones and lacks some. The sample shows tens of thousands of clones, 85% to 90% of them seen only once. The sequencing used CD4+ or CD8+ T cells sorted from blood, collected in a trial of the OX40 agonist ivuxolimab. This TCR was sampled from an adult with an advanced solid tumor such as melanoma, head and neck, liver or kidney cancer. The genes are TRBV28 and TRBJ1-2, with 9 bases matching TRBD1. The CDR3 DNA follows: TGTGCCAGCAGACCCCGGACAGGGGAGAGCTATGGCTACACCTTC. It is translated as CASRPRTGESYGYTF.